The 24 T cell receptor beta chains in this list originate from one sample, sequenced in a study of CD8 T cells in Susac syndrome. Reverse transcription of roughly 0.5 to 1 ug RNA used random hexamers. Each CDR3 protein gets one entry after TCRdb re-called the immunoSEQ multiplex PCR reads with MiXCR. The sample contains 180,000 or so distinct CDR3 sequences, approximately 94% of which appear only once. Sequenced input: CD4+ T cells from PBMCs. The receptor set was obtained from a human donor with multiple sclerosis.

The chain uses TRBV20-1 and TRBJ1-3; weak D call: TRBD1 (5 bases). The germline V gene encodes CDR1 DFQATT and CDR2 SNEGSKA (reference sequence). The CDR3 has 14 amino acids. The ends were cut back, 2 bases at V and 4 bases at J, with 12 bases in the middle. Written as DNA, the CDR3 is TGCAGTGCTAGACGGGGGGATGTCGGAAACACCATATATTTT. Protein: CSARRGDVGNTIYF.

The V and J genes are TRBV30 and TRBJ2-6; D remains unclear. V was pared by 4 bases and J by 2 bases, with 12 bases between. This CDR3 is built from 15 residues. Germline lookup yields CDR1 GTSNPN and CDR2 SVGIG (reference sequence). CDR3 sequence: CAWNIRSAGANVLTF. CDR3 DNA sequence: TGTGCCTGGAACATCAGGTCAGCTGGGGCCAACGTCCTGACTTTC.

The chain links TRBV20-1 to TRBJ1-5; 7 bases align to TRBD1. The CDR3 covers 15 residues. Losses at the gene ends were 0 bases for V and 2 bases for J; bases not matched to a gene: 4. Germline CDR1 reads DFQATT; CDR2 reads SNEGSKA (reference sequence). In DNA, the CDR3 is TGCAGTGCTAGAGAAACAACAGGGGGCAATCAGCCCCAGCATTTT. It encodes CSARETTGGNQPQHF.

The CDR3 coding sequence is TGCGCCAGCAGCTTGGCCCCGAGCAGCAATCAGCCCCAGCATTTT. Its protein is CASSLAPSSNQPQHF. This sequence joins TRBV5-1 and TRBJ1-5; D is undetermined. Germline values: CDR1 SGHRS, CDR2 YFSETQ. The germline V and J ends were trimmed by 0 bases and 1 base, with 8 bases remaining between them. The CDR3 loop spans 15 amino acids.

The CDR3 coding sequence is TGTGCCAGCAGCTTGGAATGGACTAGGTCGTACGAGCAGTACTTC. Its protein product is CASSLEWTRSYEQYF. The genes are TRBV7-9 and TRBJ2-7; the match to TRBD2 covers 7 bases. The V gene's germline CDR1 is SEHNR and CDR2 FQNEAQ (reference sequence). CDR3 length equals 15 residues. Trimming cost V 3 bases and J 4 bases; bases outside gene matches: 9.

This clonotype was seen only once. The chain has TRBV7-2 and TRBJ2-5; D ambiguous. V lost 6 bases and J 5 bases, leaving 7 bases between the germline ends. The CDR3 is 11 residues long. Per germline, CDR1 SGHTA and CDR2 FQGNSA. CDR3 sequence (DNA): TGTGCCAGCAGGCATAAGGAGACCCAGTACTTC. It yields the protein CASRHKETQYF.

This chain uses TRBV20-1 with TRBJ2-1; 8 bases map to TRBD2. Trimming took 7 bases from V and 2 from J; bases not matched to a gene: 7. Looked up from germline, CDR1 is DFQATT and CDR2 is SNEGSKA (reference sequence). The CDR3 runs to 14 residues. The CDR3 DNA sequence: TGCAGTGTTCAAGGCGGGGGGCCCTACAATGAGCAGTTCTTC. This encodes CSVQGGGPYNEQFF.

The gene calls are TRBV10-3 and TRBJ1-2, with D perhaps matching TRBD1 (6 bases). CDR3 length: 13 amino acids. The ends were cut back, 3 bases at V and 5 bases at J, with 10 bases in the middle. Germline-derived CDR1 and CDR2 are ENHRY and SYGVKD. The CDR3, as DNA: TGTGCCATCAGTGATCGGGGGGCTTATGGCTACACCTTC. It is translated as CAISDRGAYGYTF.

CDR3 in DNA: TGTGCCAGCAGGGGCCGGACTAGCGGCACCGGGGAGCTGTTTTTT. As protein: CASRGRTSGTGELFF. J is TRBJ2-2 and V is TRBV27, with 10 positions matching TRBD2. V was pared by 6 bases and J by 4 bases, with 5 bases of the junction left unmatched. The CDR3 has 15 residues. The germline CDR1 and CDR2 sequences are MNHEY and SMNVEV (reference sequence).

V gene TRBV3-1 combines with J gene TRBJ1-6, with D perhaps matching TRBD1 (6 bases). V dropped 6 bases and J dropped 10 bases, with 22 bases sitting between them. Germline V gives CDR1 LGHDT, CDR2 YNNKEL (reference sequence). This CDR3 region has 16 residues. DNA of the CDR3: TGTGCCAGCAGGCAAAGGCCTCACAGGGTTGGGTCACCCCTCCACTTT. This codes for CASRQRPHRVGSPLHF.

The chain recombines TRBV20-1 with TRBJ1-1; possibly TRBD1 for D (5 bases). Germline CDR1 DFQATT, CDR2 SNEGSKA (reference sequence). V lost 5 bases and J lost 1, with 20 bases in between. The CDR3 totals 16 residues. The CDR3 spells CSAALPGPAGNTEAFF. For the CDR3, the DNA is TGCAGTGCTGCCCTACCGGGACCAGCGGGGAACACTGAAGCTTTCTTT.

The CDR3 coding sequence is TGCAGTGCTCCCGCCAGCTACACCTTC. The encoded protein is CSAPASYTF. J is TRBJ1-2 and V is TRBV20-1; D gene uncertain. The V gene lost 5 bases and the J gene lost 9 bases, with 7 bases spanning the gap. This CDR3 has 9 amino acids. Germline CDR1 DFQATT, CDR2 SNEGSKA (reference sequence).

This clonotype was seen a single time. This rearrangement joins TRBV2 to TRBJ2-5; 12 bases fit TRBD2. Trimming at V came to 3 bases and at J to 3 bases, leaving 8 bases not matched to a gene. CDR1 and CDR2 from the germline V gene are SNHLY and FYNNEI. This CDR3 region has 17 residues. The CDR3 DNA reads TGTGCCAGCAGTGATGGGACTAGCGGGTTGCCAGAAGAGACCCAGTACTTC. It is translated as CASSDGTSGLPEETQYF.

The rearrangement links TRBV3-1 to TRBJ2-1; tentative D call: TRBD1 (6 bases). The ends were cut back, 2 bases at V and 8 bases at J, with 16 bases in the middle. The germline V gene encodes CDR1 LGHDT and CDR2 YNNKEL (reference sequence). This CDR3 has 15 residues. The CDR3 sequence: CASSQWDTSLDEQFF. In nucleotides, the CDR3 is TGTGCCAGCAGCCAATGGGACACCTCGCTGGATGAGCAGTTCTTC.

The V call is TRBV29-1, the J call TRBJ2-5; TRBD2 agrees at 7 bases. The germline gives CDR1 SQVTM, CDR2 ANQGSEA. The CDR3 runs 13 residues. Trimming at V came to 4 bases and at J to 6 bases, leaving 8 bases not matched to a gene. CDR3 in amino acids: CSVGGLAEKTQYF. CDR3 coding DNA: TGCAGCGTTGGAGGGCTAGCGGAGAAGACCCAGTACTTC.

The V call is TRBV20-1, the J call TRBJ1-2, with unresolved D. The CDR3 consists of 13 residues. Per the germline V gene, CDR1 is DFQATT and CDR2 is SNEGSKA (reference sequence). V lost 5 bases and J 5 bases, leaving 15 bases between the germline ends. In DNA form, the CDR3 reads TGCAGTGCTGCCACTCGAGGCCTGTATGGCTACACCTTC. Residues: CSAATRGLYGYTF.

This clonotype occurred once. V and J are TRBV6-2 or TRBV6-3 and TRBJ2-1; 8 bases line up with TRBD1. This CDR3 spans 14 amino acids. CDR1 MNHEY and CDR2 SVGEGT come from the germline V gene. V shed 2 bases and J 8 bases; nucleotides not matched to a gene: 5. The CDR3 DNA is TGTGCCAGCAGTTACGGACAGGGCCTGGATGAGCAGTTCTTC. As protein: CASSYGQGLDEQFF.

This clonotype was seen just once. This CDR3 is CAWGWRDPKEQYF. CDR3 nucleotide sequence: TGTGCCTGGGGGTGGAGGGATCCGAAGGAGCAGTACTTC. The chain recombines TRBV30 with TRBJ2-7; D perhaps matches TRBD2 (6 bases). In germline, CDR1 is GTSNPN, CDR2 SVGIG (reference sequence). CDR3 length equals 13 residues. The germline V and J ends were trimmed by 5 bases and 7 bases, with 18 bases remaining between them.

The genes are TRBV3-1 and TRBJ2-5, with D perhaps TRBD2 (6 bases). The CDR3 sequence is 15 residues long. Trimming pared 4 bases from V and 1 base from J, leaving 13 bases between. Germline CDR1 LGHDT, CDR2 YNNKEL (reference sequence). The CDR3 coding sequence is TGTGCCAGCAGCCGTTTCGGGGGACTCCAAGAGACCCAGTACTTC. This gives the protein CASSRFGGLQETQYF.

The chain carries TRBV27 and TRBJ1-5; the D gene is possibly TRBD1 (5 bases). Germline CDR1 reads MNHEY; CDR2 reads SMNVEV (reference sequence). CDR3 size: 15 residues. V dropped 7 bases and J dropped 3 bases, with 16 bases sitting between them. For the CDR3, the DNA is TGTGCCAGCAAGGGGTATCCCGGGGTCAATCAGCCCCAGCATTTT. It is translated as CASKGYPGVNQPQHF.

CDR3 residues: CASSAGKTFF. The CDR3 DNA follows: TGTGCCAGCAGCGCAGGAAAAACTTTCTTT. J is TRBJ1-1 and V is TRBV4-2; D remains ambiguous. Trimming stripped 5 bases from V and 12 bases from J, with 10 bases between. Germline V lookup: CDR1 LGHNA, CDR2 YNFKEQ. This CDR3 is 10 amino acids long.

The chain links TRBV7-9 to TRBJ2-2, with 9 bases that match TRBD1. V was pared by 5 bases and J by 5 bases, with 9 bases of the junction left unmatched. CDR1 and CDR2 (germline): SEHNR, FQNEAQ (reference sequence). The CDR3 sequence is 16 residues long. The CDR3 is CASSPRPTGGTGELFF. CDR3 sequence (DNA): TGTGCCAGCAGCCCCCGTCCGACAGGGGGAACCGGGGAGCTGTTTTTT.

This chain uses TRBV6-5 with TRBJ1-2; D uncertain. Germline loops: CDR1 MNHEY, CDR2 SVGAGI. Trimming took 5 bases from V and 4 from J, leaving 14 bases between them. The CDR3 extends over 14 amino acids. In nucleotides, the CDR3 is TGTGCCAGCAGTCACCGGCCGGGGAGCTATGGCTACACCTTC. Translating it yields CASSHRPGSYGYTF.

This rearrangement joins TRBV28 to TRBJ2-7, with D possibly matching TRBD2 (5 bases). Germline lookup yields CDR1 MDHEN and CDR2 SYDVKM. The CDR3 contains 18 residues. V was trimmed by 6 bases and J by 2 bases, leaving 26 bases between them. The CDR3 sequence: CASSTLNFGVPSAYEQYF. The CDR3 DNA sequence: TGTGCCAGCAGCACTCTAAACTTCGGGGTTCCCTCCGCCTACGAGCAGTACTTC.